The 5 T cell receptor beta chains reported below all come from one sample, sequenced in a study of blood T cell repertoires in COVID-19. TCRdb keeps only in-frame clones here, not all; method: immunoSEQ multiplex PCR. This table has roughly 180,000 clones, 75% to 90% appearing once. The sample consisted of peripheral blood. These TCRs come from a woman in her 40s with COVID-19, enrolled during active disease.

This chain uses TRBV3-1 (or the pseudogene TRBV3-2) with TRBJ2-5; a weak D match, TRBD2 (5 bases). CDR1 is LGHDT, CDR2 YNNKEL, per germline (reference sequence). The germline V and J ends were trimmed by 3 bases and 2 bases, with 7 bases remaining between them. The CDR3 is made up of 13 amino acids. As DNA, the CDR3 is TGTGCCAGCAGCCACCGACTACAAGAGACCCAGTACTTC. Amino acids: CASSHRLQETQYF.

This clone was detected once. The V gene is TRBV6-1, the J gene TRBJ1-1; D is perhaps TRBD1 (5 bases). The CDR3 has 14 amino acids. Germline V lookup: CDR1 MNHNS, CDR2 SASEGT. Trimming took 3 bases from V and 1 from J, leaving 9 bases between them. This CDR3 is CASSDTGQNTEAFF. The CDR3 DNA reads as TGTGCCAGCAGTGATACAGGCCAGAACACTGAAGCTTTCTTT.

The chain recombines TRBV2 with TRBJ2-1; 7 nucleotides line up with TRBD2. The germline V gene encodes CDR1 SNHLY and CDR2 FYNNEI. The trim removed 4 bases at V and 4 bases at J, leaving 7 bases unmatched. The CDR3 has 15 residues. Here the CDR3 DNA reads TGTGCCAGCAGTGCCAGCGGGGCCAATTACAATGAGCAGTTCTTC. It translates to CASSASGANYNEQFF. The entire variable domain, with the rest obtained from reference TRBV2 and TRBJ2-1, is as follows: EPEVTQTPSHQVTQMGQEVILRCVPISNHLYFYWYRQILGQKVEFLVSFYNNEISEKSEIFDDQFSVERPDGSNFTLKIRSTKLEDSAMYFCASSASGANYNEQFFGPGTRLTVL.

This chain joins TRBV5-8 and TRBJ1-5, with D uncertain. From germline, CDR1 is SGHTS and CDR2 YDEGEE. The CDR3 has 16 residues. Trimming left V 0 bases short and J 4 bases short, with 14 bases between. The DNA for the CDR3 is TGTGCCAGCAGCTTGGCTCGGGCCCCGGGGAATCAGCCCCAGCATTTT. It specifies CASSLARAPGNQPQHF.

The chain joins TRBV28 to TRBJ2-1; 8 nucleotides match TRBD1. V lost 8 bases to trimming and J lost 7 bases; unmatched junction nucleotides: 7. The CDR3 length is 13 residues. Germline CDR1 is MDHEN and CDR2 is SYDVKM. The CDR3 is CASEDRVGNEQFF. The CDR3 region has the DNA TGTGCCAGCGAGGACAGGGTTGGGAATGAGCAGTTCTTC.